This TCR beta chain was recorded in a study of T cells in Graves' hyperthyroidism and ophthalmopathy. Newly diagnosed hyperthyroidism patients aged 18 to 65 years had disease lasting under 2 months. Before ophthalmopathy appeared, progressors gave blood at initial hyperthyroidism diagnosis. 9 to 10 ml fresh peripheral blood yielded the PBMCs. This CDR3 comprises 16 residues. Trimming removed 8 bases from V and 0 bases from J, with 16 bases in between. CDR1 and CDR2 (germline): MDHEN, SYDVKM. This clonotype was seen many times. Its antigen is currently unknown. RNA transcripts provided the source from which TCR beta CDR3 regions were amplified. Initially, a first-round RT-PCR of the TCR CDR3 employed the HTBI primer set. Via MiXCR, TCRdb re-called the multiplex PCR reads, giving one row per CDR3 protein. Of more than 300,000 distinct CDR3 sequences in the sample, approximately 18% were seen once. Study-wide points: Before onset, ophthalmopathy was predicted by the model a median approximately 6.7 months earlier.

The TCR was taken from a woman aged 25 to 39 with Graves' hyperthyroidism that later progressed to Graves' ophthalmopathy. Input material: blood. V is TRBV28 and J is TRBJ2-2; weak D call: TRBD2 (6 bases). DNA for the CDR3: TGTGCCAGCTTCACGTCGGGCGGGGCGAACACCGGGGAGCTGTTTTTT. Translation gives CASFTSGGANTGELFF.